A selection of T cell receptor beta chains follows, all from one sample in a study of T-cell memory formation after mild COVID-19. TCRdb redid the calling of the 5' RACE reads with MiXCR, one entry per CDR3 protein. The sample shows hundreds of thousands of distinct CDR3 sequences, 15% to 17% of them seen only once. Sequenced input: PBMCs or a T cell subset sorted from them (not recorded which). The receptors come from an adult woman who had mild COVID-19 (a few samples of this study predate the infection). Cell type and time point are not known. Both conserved end residues are part of each CDR3. Fields, in order: J gene, V gene, D gene, clone size, CDR3 DNA, CDR3 protein. The D gene is left open where the match is weak. Part of the rows lack a size; the others show once, few, many or a class for expanded clones.

TRBJ2-2	TRBV2	TRBD2	NA	TGTGCCAGCAGCCTTTTAGCGGGGGGCTTTAACACCGGGGAGCTGTTTTTT	CASSLLAGGFNTGELFF
TRBJ2-5	TRBV12-3/TRBV12-4	NA	NA	TGTGCCAGCAGTTCTAGAGCCATGGAAGAGACCCAGTACTTC	CASSSRAMEETQYF
TRBJ2-3	TRBV4-1	TRBD1	once	TGCGCCAGCAGCCTATGGGACAGGGGCCCAGATACGCAGTATTTT	CASSLWDRGPDTQYF
TRBJ2-3	TRBV20-1	TRBD2	many	TGCAGTGCCAGGGCGGGACTAGGAGCAGATACGCAGTATTTT	CSARAGLGADTQYF
TRBJ2-3	TRBV24-1	NA	many	TGTGCCACCAGTGATTTCGGGGTTGTATATTTT	CATSDFGVVYF
TRBJ2-7	TRBV2	NA	NA	TGTGCCAGCAGCGTTGACTGGGGGTACGAGCAGTACTTC	CASSVDWGYEQYF
TRBJ1-5	TRBV15	NA	few	TGTGCCACCAGGGATGTGGGGGGAAGCAATCAGCCCCAGCATTTT	CATRDVGGSNQPQHF
TRBJ2-5	TRBV11-3	NA	NA	TGTGCCAGCAGCTTAGGCCTCCAGGCGGGAAGAGGGGAGACCCAGTACTTC	CASSLGLQAGRGETQYF
TRBJ1-1	TRBV6-2/TRBV6-3	NA	NA	TGTGCCAGCACCGAGACAGCTAAATCCACTGAAGCTTTCTTT	CASTETAKSTEAFF
TRBJ2-7	TRBV11-3	NA	NA	TGTGCCAGCAGCCCTACCGGGGACCGTACCTACGAGCAGTACTTC	CASSPTGDRTYEQYF
TRBJ2-7	TRBV24-1	NA	NA	TGTGCCACCAGTGATTCCACGAGCAGGGTGGGGCCCTACGAGCAGTACTTC	CATSDSTSRVGPYEQYF
TRBJ2-1	TRBV7-2	NA	many	TGTGCCAGCAGCTCTCCTGGATCCTACAATGAGCAGTTCTTC	CASSSPGSYNEQFF
TRBJ1-1	TRBV18	NA	NA	TGTGCCAGCTCACGATACCCTCCAGGGGACACTGAAGCTTTCTTT	CASSRYPPGDTEAFF
TRBJ1-5	TRBV10-1	NA	NA	TGCGCCAGCAGGGTCCAGCCCCAGCATTTT	CASRVQPQHF
TRBJ1-1	TRBV7-2	NA	few	TGTGCCAGCAGCCCCCGGGGGGGGGGAACTGAAGCTTTCTTT	CASSPRGGGTEAFF
TRBJ2-5	TRBV12-3/TRBV12-4	NA	NA	TGTGCCAGCAGTTATAGGGAGGCTGGGGAGACCCAGTACTTC	CASSYREAGETQYF
TRBJ1-1	TRBV20-1	NA	few	TGCAGTGCTAGTATCCGGGTGGGGAACACTGAAGCTTTCTTT	CSASIRVGNTEAFF
TRBJ2-5	TRBV24-1	TRBD1	few	TGTGCCACCAGTGATGGACAGGGTCTGGAGACCCAGTACTTC	CATSDGQGLETQYF
TRBJ1-1	TRBV30	TRBD1	NA	TGTGCCTGGAGCCAGGACAGGGGTAAGGCGCTGGCTTTCTTT	CAWSQDRGKALAFF
TRBJ2-5	TRBV7-8	NA	many	TGTGCCAGCAGCTTTTTGGGGGGAAAGGAAGAGACCCAGTACTTC	CASSFLGGKEETQYF
TRBJ1-5	TRBV7-8	NA	NA	TGTGCCAGCTCCCGAGGCAGGGACCCCAATCAGCCCCAGCATTTT	CASSRGRDPNQPQHF
TRBJ2-3	TRBV12-3/TRBV12-4	NA	few	TGTGCCAGCAGTTCCAGTCGGCTAGCGTTTACAGATACGCAGTATTTT	CASSSSRLAFTDTQYF
TRBJ1-5	TRBV5-1	NA	few	TGCGCCAGCAGCTTGAATAAAGGTCAGCCCCAGCATTTT	CASSLNKGQPQHF
TRBJ2-5	TRBV29-1	NA	NA	TGCAGCGTTCTTCTGGGGGAAGAGACCCAGTACTTC	CSVLLGEETQYF
TRBJ2-7	TRBV2	NA	few	TGTGCCAGCAGTGAAGAATGGGGGCCCCGCTACGAGCAGTACTTC	CASSEEWGPRYEQYF
TRBJ2-3	TRBV9	NA	NA	TGTGCCAGCAGCGTCCGCCGGGGAAGCGGTGGCACAGATACGCAGTATTTT	CASSVRRGSGGTDTQYF
TRBJ2-1	TRBV5-1	TRBD2	NA	TGCGCCAGCAGCAAGGGACTAGCGGGAGCTCATGATGAGCAGTTCTTC	CASSKGLAGAHDEQFF
TRBJ2-1	TRBV20-1	NA	few	TGCAGTGCTCCTGCCACTTACAATGAGCAGTTCTTC	CSAPATYNEQFF
TRBJ2-6	TRBV24-1	NA	few	TGTGCCACCAGAGACAGAGCTGTCGGGGCCAACGTCCTGACTTTC	CATRDRAVGANVLTF
TRBJ2-1	TRBV11-2	TRBD2	many	TGTGCCAGCAGCTTAGATCGAGCGGGGAGGGCCTACAATGAGCAGTTCTTC	CASSLDRAGRAYNEQFF
TRBJ1-3	TRBV20-1	NA	few	TGCAGTGCAGGGGGGGCAGGGTCCCTTCTAAACACCATATATTTT	CSAGGAGSLLNTIYF
TRBJ2-5	TRBV11-1	TRBD1	few	TGTGCCAGCAGCTTAGCGTTCGGACAGGGGGCTCGAGAGACCCAGTACTTC	CASSLAFGQGARETQYF
TRBJ2-3	TRBV5-5	NA	few	TGTGCCAGCAGCTTGCCACCCTGGGTGTCTGGCACAGATACGCAGTATTTT	CASSLPPWVSGTDTQYF
TRBJ1-1	TRBV14	NA	NA	TGTGCCAGCAGCCACTCCGGAAACACTGAAGCTTTCTTT	CASSHSGNTEAFF
TRBJ2-2	TRBV15	NA	NA	TGTGCCACCAGTCTAGGCGGAACCGGGGAGCTGTTTTTT	CATSLGGTGELFF
TRBJ1-4	TRBV5-1	NA	NA	TGCGCCAGCAGCTTGGAGTCCAGGATGCCCAGGGAAAAACTGTTTTTT	CASSLESRMPREKLFF
TRBJ2-3	TRBV7-9	NA	few	TGTGCCAGCAGCTTAGTTGGCTATTACACAGATACGCAGTATTTT	CASSLVGYYTDTQYF
TRBJ1-6	TRBV20-1	NA	NA	TGCAGTGCTAGAGACCCTCGGGCTCCATCACCCCTCCACTTT	CSARDPRAPSPLHF
TRBJ1-1	TRBV7-2	NA	NA	TGTGCCAGCAGCTTAGAAAGCGTTAACACTGAAGCTTTCTTT	CASSLESVNTEAFF
TRBJ1-2	TRBV29-1	TRBD1	NA	TGCAGCGTTCAGGGGGCGCCTAGCTATGGCTACACCTTC	CSVQGAPSYGYTF
TRBJ1-6	TRBV6-5	NA	many	TGTGCCAGCAGTTACTCTGGGGGCGGTCTCGGGAGTTCACCCCTCCACTTT	CASSYSGGGLGSSPLHF
TRBJ2-1	TRBV5-1	TRBD2	many	TGCGCCAGCAGCTCCGGGACTAGCGGGATCCTATCGACTGAGCAGTTCTTC	CASSSGTSGILSTEQFF
TRBJ2-7	TRBV18	NA	once	TGTGCCAGCTCACTACAATCTTCCTACGAGCAGTACTTC	CASSLQSSYEQYF
TRBJ2-7	TRBV20-1	NA	few	TGCAGTGCTTCCGCCACAGGGTACTACGAGCAGTACTTC	CSASATGYYEQYF
TRBJ1-3	TRBV20-1	TRBD1	few	TGCAGTGCTATGACAGGGAGTGCTGGAAACACCATATATTTT	CSAMTGSAGNTIYF
TRBJ1-1	TRBV5-1	NA	few	TGCGCCAGCAGCTGGGACGGGTCGAACACTGAAGCTTTCTTT	CASSWDGSNTEAFF
TRBJ2-7	TRBV6-2/TRBV6-3	NA	few	TGTGCCAGCACCATAGAGGCGGGTCCCACCTACGAGCAGTACTTC	CASTIEAGPTYEQYF
TRBJ1-1	TRBV7-9	TRBD1	NA	TGTGCCAGCAGCCCAGGGGGGGTCAACACTGAAGCTTTCTTT	CASSPGGVNTEAFF
TRBJ2-7	TRBV11-3	NA	few	TGTGCCAGCAGTCCCGGAAATCGCCTTCTAGACGAGCAGTACTTC	CASSPGNRLLDEQYF
TRBJ2-3	TRBV5-4	NA	NA	TGTGCCAGCAGCTTAACACTGGGACTTGGTGCAGATACGCAGTATTTT	CASSLTLGLGADTQYF
TRBJ2-4	TRBV25-1	TRBD2	few	TGTGCCAGCAGTGAATCGGCGGGAGAGGCCAAAAACATTCAGTACTTC	CASSESAGEAKNIQYF
TRBJ1-5	TRBV2	TRBD1	NA	TGTGCCAGCAGTGAGCCCAGGGGGCAAGGGCAGCCCCAGCATTTT	CASSEPRGQGQPQHF
TRBJ1-1	TRBV30	NA	NA	TGTGCCTGGAGTGGCCTGAACGGGAACACTGAAGCTTTCTTT	CAWSGLNGNTEAFF
TRBJ1-1	TRBV6-6	TRBD1	few	TGTGCCAGCACTAGGGAGGGGGCGATCACTGAAGCTTTCTTT	CASTREGAITEAFF
TRBJ2-1	TRBV7-2	TRBD2	many	TGTGCCAGCAGCTCGCCAAGCGGGGGATCGCAGTTCTTC	CASSSPSGGSQFF